This record concerns one T cell receptor beta chain sequence. Germline lookup yields CDR1 KGHSH and CDR2 LQKENI. This CDR3 comprises 17 residues. This record belongs to a study of T cell clusters in autoimmune cytopenias. One tube held mixed TRB-A and TRB-B primer pools for touch-down PCR. Using the multiplex PCR reads, TCRdb records one entry per CDR3 protein without DNA. The ten top clones account for approximately 8.7%, within a sample of a few thousand distinct CDR3 sequences. Tens of thousands of genome equivalents of blood DNA were amplified for TRB. This sequence joins TRBV18 and TRBJ2-3; without DNA, the TCRdb call of TRBD2 cannot be checked. Sequenced sample: peripheral blood. The sequence was collected from a human donor with an autoimmune cytopenia or autoimmune hepatitis (not recorded which). The CDR3 protein is CASSPTTSGVSTDTQYF.